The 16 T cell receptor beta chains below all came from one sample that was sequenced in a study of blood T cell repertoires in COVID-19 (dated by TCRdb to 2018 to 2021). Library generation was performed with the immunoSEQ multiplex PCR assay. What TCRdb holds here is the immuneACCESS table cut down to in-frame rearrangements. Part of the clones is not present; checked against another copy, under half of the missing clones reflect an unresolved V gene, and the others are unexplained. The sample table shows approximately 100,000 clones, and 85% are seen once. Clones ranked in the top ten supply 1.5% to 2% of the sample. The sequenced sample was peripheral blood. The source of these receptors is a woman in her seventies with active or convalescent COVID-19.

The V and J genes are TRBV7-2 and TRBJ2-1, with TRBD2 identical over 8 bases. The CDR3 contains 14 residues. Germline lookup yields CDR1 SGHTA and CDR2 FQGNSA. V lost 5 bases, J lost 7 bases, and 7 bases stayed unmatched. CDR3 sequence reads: CASSLRGGRNEQFF. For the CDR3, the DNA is TGTGCCAGCAGCCTCCGGGGGGGGCGGAATGAGCAGTTCTTC.

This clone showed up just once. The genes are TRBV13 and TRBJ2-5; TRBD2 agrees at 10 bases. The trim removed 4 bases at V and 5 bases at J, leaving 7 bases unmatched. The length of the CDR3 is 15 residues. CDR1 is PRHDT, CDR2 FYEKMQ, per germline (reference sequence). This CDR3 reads CASSSERGGLETQYF. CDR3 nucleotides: TGTGCCAGCAGCTCGGAGCGGGGGGGCCTTGAGACCCAGTACTTC.

The CDR3 DNA sequence: TGTGCCATCACCGAGTCCCTGACTAGCGGAGTGGGGAGTGAGCAGTTCTTC. This sequence encodes CAITESLTSGVGSEQFF. The J gene is TRBJ2-1, the V gene TRBV10-3; 9 bases align to TRBD2. This CDR3 comprises 17 residues. V trimming: 7 bases; J trimming: 9 bases; junction bases outside the gene matches: 19. Germline assignment: CDR1 ENHRY and CDR2 SYGVKD.

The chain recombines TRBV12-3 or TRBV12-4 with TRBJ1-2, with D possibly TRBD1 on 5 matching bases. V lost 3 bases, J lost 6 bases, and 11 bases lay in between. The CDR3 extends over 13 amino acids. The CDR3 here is CASSFVREDGYTF. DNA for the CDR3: TGTGCCAGCAGTTTTGTCAGGGAGGATGGCTACACCTTC.

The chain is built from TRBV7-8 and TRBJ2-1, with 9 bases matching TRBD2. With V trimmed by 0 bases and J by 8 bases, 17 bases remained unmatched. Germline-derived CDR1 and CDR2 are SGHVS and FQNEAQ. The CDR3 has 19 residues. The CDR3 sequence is CASSLASLAGILKVDEQFF. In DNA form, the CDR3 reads TGTGCCAGCAGCTTAGCATCCCTAGCGGGAATATTGAAGGTTGATGAGCAGTTCTTC.

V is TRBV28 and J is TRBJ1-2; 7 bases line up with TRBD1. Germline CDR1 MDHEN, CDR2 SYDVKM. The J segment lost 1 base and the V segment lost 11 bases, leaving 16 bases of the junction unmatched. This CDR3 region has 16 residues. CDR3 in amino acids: CAVSQGGNMYNYGYTF. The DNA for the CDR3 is TGTGCCGTATCGCAGGGGGGAAATATGTATAACTATGGCTACACCTTC.

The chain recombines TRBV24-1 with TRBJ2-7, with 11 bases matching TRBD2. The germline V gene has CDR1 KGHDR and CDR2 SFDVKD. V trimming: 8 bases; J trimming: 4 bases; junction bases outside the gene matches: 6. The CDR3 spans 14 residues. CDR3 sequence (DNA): TGTGCCACCAACTTAGCGGGAGGGCAGTACGAGCAGTACTTC. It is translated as CATNLAGGQYEQYF.

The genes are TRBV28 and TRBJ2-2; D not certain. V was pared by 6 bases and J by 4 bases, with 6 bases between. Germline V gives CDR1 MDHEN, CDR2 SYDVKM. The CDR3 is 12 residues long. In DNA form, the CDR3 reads TGTGCCAGCAGCCCGAGCACCGGGGAGCTGTTTTTT. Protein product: CASSPSTGELFF.

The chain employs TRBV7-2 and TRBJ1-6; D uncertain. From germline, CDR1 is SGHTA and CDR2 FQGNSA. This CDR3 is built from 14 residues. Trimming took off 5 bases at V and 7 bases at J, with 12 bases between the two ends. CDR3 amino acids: CASSPRGWNSPLHF. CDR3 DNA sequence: TGTGCCAGCAGCCCTCGCGGTTGGAATTCACCCCTCCACTTT.

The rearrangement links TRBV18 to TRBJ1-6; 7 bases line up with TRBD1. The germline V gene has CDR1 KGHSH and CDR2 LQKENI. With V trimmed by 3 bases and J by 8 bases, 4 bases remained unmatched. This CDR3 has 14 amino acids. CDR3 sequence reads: CASSPTTGDSPLHF. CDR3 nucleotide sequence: TGTGCCAGCTCACCGACTACAGGGGATTCACCCCTCCACTTT.

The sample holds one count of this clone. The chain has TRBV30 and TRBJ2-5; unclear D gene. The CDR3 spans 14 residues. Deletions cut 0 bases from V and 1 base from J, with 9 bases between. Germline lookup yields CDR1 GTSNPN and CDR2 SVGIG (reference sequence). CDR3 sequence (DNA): TGTGCCTGGAGTGTACTTAACAGCCAAGAGACCCAGTACTTC. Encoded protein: CAWSVLNSQETQYF.

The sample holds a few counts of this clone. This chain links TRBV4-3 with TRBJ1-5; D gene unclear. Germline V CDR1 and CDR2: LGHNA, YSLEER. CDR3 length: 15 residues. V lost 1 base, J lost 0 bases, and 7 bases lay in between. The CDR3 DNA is TGCGCCAGCAGCCAAGCTCCAGTTAGCAATCAGCCCCAGCATTTT. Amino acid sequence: CASSQAPVSNQPQHF.

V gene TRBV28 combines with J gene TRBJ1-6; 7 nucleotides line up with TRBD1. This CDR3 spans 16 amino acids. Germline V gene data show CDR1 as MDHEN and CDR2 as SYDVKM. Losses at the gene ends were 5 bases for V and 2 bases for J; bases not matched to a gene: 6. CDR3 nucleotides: TGTGCCAGCAGTAAAGGGGGCTCTACCTATAATTCACCCCTCCACTTT. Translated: CASSKGGSTYNSPLHF.

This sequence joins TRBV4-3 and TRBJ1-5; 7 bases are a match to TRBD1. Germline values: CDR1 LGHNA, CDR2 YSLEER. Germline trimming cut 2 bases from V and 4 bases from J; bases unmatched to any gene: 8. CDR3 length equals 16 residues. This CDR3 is CASSQTYRGDNQPQHF. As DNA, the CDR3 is TGCGCCAGCAGCCAAACCTACAGGGGTGATAATCAGCCCCAGCATTTT.

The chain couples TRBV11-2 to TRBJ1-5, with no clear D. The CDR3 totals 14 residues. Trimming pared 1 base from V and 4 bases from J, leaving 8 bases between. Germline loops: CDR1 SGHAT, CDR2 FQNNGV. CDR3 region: CASSLVRTNQPQHF. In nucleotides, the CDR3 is TGTGCCAGCAGCTTAGTTCGCACTAATCAGCCCCAGCATTTT.

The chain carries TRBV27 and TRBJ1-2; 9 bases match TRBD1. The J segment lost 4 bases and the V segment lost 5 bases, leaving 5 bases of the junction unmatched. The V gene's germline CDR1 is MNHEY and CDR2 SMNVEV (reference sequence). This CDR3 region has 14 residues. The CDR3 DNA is TGTGCCAGCAGTCCGCTACAGGGGGCCTATGGCTACACCTTC. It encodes CASSPLQGAYGYTF.